This T cell receptor beta chain was obtained from a study of T cells after yellow fever vaccination. Study in general: In the case of low-cell-number fractions, SMART-Seq v4 Ultra Low Input was used for preparation.

Synthesis of TCR cDNA relied on 5'RACE template switching, which attached a universal primer site and UMIs. TCRdb re-called the 5' RACE reads with MiXCR, one entry per CDR3 protein. The sample has 250,000 to 350,000 distinct CDR3 sequences; around 7% are singletons. Whole-study results and caveats: Post-booster repertoires again held most primary-vaccination clones (about 95% CD4, 88% CD8). Contamination by abundant bulk-population clonotypes could be present in FACS-sorted repertoires.

The V end was cut by 0 bases, the J end by 8 bases, with 9 bases between. Looked up from germline, CDR1 is SGDLS and CDR2 is YYNGEE. This CDR3 contains 13 residues. With regard to this clonotype: The antigen remains unidentified.

The gene calls are TRBV9 and TRBJ2-1; a weak D match, TRBD2 (5 bases). This clonotype originated in a man aged 18 to 30 who received the YFV17D yellow fever vaccine. The sample here was PBMCs, taken about 41 days after the first yellow fever vaccination. As DNA, the CDR3 is TGTGCCAGCAGCGTAGGGAGGTTAGATGAGCAGTTCTTC. The encoded protein is CASSVGRLDEQFF.